This T cell receptor (beta chain) was identified in a study of T-cell reconstitution after alpha-beta-depleted transplantation in children. Unique molecular identifiers tagged the TCRbeta library. MiXCR was run by TCRdb on the PCR reads, yielding one entry per CDR3 protein. The sample carries a few hundred thousand distinct CDR3 sequences, roughly 27% recorded once. Study-wide findings and caveats: Alpha-beta T cells present about two months after transplant were reported to originate from several hundred expanded graft clones.

The germline V and J ends were trimmed by 5 bases and 5 bases, with 14 bases remaining between them. Germline assignment: CDR1 SGHRS and CDR2 YFSETQ. There are 14 residues in the CDR3. In the case of this clonotype: The antigen is undetermined.

The chain combines TRBV5-1 with TRBJ2-1; D remains ambiguous. The TCR comes from a boy younger than two with Wiskott-Aldrich syndrome, due to receive a stem cell transplant. The sequenced sample was PBMCs, obtained before TCRalphabeta/CD19-depleted stem cell transplant. Written as DNA, the CDR3 is TGCGCCAGCAGGCCCCTAATTGATAACAATGAGCAGTTCTTC. Amino acids: CASRPLIDNNEQFF. The full variable domain, with the rest looked up from reference TRBV5-1 and TRBJ2-1, is KAGVTQTPRYLIKTRGQQVTLSCSPISGHRSVSWYQQTPGQGLQFLFEYFSETQRNKGNFPGRFSGRQFSNSRSEMNVSTLELGDSALYLCASRPLIDNNEQFFGPGTRLTVL.